This T cell receptor beta chain was obtained from a study of blood T cell repertoires in COVID-19. Turning to the study itself: The United States, Italy and Spain were the sources of the acute and convalescent COVID-19 samples.

In the original workflow: Using reference gene primer amplification, nucleated cell counts were estimated. TCRdb's table, derived via immunoSEQ multiplex PCR, lists solely in-frame clones and lacks some. Clone size and the V and J calls come from that table; the DNA yielded D and trimming. The table has about 52,000 clones, under 90% seen once. Germline assignment: CDR1 MDHEN and CDR2 SYDVKM. V shed 7 bases and J 5 bases; nucleotides not matched to a gene: 15. CDR3 length: 16 amino acids. The sequence was obtained from a man older than 75 with active or convalescent COVID-19. The chain employs TRBV28 and TRBJ1-2; 8 positions match TRBD1. The sample was peripheral blood. DNA for the CDR3: TGTGCCAGCAAAGGGTTGAGTGATCAGGGGGCGTATGGCTACACCTTC. Its translation is CASKGLSDQGAYGYTF.